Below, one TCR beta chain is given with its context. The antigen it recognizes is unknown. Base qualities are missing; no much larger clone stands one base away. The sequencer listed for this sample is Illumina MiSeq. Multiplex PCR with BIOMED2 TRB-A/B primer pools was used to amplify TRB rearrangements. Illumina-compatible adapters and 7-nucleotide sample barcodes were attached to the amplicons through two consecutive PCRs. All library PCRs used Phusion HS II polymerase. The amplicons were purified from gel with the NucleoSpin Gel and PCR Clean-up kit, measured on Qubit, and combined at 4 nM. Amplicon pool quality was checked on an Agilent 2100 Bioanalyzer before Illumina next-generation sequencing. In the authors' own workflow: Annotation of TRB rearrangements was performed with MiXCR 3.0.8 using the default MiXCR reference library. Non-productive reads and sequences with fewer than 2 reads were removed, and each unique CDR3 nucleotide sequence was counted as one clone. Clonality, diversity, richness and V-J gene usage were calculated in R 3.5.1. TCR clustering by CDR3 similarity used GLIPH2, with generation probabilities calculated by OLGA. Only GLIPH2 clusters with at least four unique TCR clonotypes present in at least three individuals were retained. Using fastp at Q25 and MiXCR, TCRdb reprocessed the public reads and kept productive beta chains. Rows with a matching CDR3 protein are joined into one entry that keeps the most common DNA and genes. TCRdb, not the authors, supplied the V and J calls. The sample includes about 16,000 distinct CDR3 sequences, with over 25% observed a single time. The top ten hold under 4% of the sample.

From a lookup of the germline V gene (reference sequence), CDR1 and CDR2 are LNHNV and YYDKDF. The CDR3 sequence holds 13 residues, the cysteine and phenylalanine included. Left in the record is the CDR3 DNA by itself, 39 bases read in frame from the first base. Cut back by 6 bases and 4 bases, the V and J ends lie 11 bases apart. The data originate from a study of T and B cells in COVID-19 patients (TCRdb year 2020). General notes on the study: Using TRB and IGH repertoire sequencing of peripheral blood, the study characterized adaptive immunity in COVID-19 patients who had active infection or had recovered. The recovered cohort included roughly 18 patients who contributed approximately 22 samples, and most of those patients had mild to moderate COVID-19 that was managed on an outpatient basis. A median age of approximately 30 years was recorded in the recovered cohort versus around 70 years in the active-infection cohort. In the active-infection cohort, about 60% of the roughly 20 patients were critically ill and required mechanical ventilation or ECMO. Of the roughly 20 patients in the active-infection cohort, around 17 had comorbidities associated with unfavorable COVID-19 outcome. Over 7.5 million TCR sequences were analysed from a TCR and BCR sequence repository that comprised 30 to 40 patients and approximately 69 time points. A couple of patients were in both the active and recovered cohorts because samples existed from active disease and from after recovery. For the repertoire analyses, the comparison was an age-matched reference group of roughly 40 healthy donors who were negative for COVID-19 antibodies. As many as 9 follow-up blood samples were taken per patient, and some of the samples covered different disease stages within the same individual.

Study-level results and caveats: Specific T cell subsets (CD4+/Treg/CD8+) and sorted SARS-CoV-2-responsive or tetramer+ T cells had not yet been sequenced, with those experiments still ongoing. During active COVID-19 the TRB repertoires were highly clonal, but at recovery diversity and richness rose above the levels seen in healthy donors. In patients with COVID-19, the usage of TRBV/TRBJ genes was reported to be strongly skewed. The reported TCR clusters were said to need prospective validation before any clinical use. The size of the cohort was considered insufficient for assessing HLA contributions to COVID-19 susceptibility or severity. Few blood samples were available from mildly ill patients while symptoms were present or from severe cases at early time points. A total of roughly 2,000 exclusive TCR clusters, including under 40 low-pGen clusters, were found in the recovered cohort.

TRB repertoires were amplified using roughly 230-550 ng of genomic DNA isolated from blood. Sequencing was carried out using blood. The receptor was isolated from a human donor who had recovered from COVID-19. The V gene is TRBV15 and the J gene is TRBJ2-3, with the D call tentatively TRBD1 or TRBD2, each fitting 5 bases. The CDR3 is CATRTGLADTQYF. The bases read TGTGCCACCAGAACGGGGCTAGCAGATACGCAGTATTTT.